These 11 T cell receptor beta chains came from one sample sequenced in a study of CD8+ T cells in alopecia areata. As to treatment: oral pan-JAK inhibitor, 5-10 mg twice daily. The authors extracted RNA and reverse transcribed it into cDNA as the sequencing template. TCRdb keeps only in-frame clones here, not all; method: immunoSEQ multiplex PCR. This sample has more than 100,000 clones, with 65% to 90% found just once. The sequences come from CD8+ T cells sorted from blood, collected between weeks 30 and 35, from a patient treated with tofacitinib. The receptors stem from a human donor with alopecia areata.

The rearrangement uses TRBV27 and TRBJ2-7, with D tentatively TRBD1 or TRBD2 (7 bases each). This CDR3 is built from 14 residues. Trimming left V 3 bases short and J 5 bases short, with 14 bases between. Looked up from germline, CDR1 is MNHEY and CDR2 is SMNVEV (reference sequence). CDR3 amino acids: CASSFGAGGDEQYF. DNA of the CDR3: TGTGCCAGCAGTTTTGGGGCAGGGGGGGACGAGCAGTACTTC.

The V call is TRBV13, the J call TRBJ2-1; D gene ambiguous. Germline loops: CDR1 PRHDT, CDR2 FYEKMQ (reference sequence). This CDR3 is 12 amino acids long. V lost 1 base to trimming and J lost 3 bases, with 1 base between them. The CDR3 is CASSLDYNEQFF. The CDR3 bases are TGTGCCAGCAGCTTAGACTACAATGAGCAGTTCTTC.

The chain employs TRBV5-1 and TRBJ1-1; D is ambiguous. Trimming shortened V by 5 bases and J by 4 bases, and 12 bases separated the two germline ends. CDR3 length: 13 residues. CDR1 and CDR2 (germline): SGHRS, YFSETQ. DNA for the CDR3: TGCGCCAGCAGTGAGGGTTGGACCACTGAAGCTTTCTTT. Translation gives CASSEGWTTEAFF.

The CDR3 protein is CASSLSGADQPQHF. The CDR3 DNA reads as TGTGCCAGCAGTTTATCAGGGGCAGATCAGCCCCAGCATTTT. V gene TRBV27 combines with J gene TRBJ1-5; maybe TRBD1 (5 bases). With 0 bases removed from V and 5 bases from J, the gap between germline ends came to 8 bases. CDR3 size: 14 residues. Germline V gene lookup returns CDR1 MNHEY and CDR2 SMNVEV (reference sequence).

This chain joins TRBV4-1 and TRBJ2-7; D is uncertain. The CDR3 covers 14 residues. Germline CDR1 and CDR2: MGHRA and YSYEKL. Trimming pared 1 base from V and 2 bases from J, leaving 9 bases between. This chain's CDR3 is CASSQAASTYEQYF. In DNA, the CDR3 is TGCGCCAGCAGCCAAGCGGCGTCGACCTACGAGCAGTACTTC.

The chain has TRBV29-1 and TRBJ2-1, with TRBD2 matching 10 bases. The ends lost 6 bases at V and 8 bases at J; junction bases unmatched: 19. Germline values: CDR1 SQVTM, CDR2 ANQGSEA. The CDR3 is 17 amino acids. CDR3 bases: TGCAGCGTGACCGACGGGTTGCTAGCGGGAGAGGGGTATGAGCAGTTCTTC. Its protein product is CSVTDGLLAGEGYEQFF.

The chain uses TRBV4-1 and TRBJ2-7; D might be TRBD1 or TRBD2, each matching 5 bases. The CDR3 loop spans 15 amino acids. Germline loops: CDR1 MGHRA, CDR2 YSYEKL. Trimming shortened V by 3 bases and J by 2 bases, and 14 bases separated the two germline ends. CDR3 coding DNA: TGCGCCAGCAGCCACAGGACTGACAGCCCCTACGAGCAGTACTTC. Translated, it gives CASSHRTDSPYEQYF.

J is TRBJ2-5 and V is TRBV10-2, with 9 nucleotides matching TRBD1. Germline V gene sequence: CDR1 WSHSY, CDR2 SAAADI. V lost 3 bases and J lost 4; bases outside the gene matches: 6. CDR3 size: 15 residues. In DNA, the CDR3 is TGCGCCAGCAGTGAAGGACAGGGGCTGGGAGAGACCCAGTACTTC. It translates to CASSEGQGLGETQYF.

V gene TRBV7-9 combines with J gene TRBJ2-7, with D maybe TRBD2 (6 bases). In germline, CDR1 is SEHNR, CDR2 FQNEAQ (reference sequence). The CDR3 sequence is 13 residues long. Trimming shortened V by 4 bases and J by 6 bases, and 13 bases separated the two germline ends. Here the CDR3 reads CASSWSSGVEQYF. For the CDR3, the DNA is TGTGCCAGCAGCTGGTCGTCGGGGGTCGAGCAGTACTTC.

The gene calls are TRBV6-1 and TRBJ2-2; TRBD1 might be the D (5 bases). CDR1 is MNHNS and CDR2 is SASEGT in the germline V gene. Trimming took off 6 bases at V and 0 bases at J, with 8 bases between the two ends. The CDR3 totals 14 residues. As DNA, the CDR3 is TGTGCCAGCAGAGGGGAATCGAACACCGGGGAGCTGTTTTTT. Amino acid sequence: CASRGESNTGELFF.

This clone was detected only a few times. The chain has TRBV19 and TRBJ2-1; weak D call: TRBD1 (5 bases). Germline CDR1 is LNHDA and CDR2 is SQIVND (reference sequence). The CDR3 loop spans 16 amino acids. With 2 bases removed from V and 3 bases from J, the gap between germline ends came to 14 bases. Here the CDR3 DNA reads TGTGCCAGTAGTATATGGGGCGGTAAGGGCTACAATGAGCAGTTCTTC. Its translation is CASSIWGGKGYNEQFF.